This passage covers 28 T cell receptor beta chains from one sample sequenced in a study of OX40 agonist ivuxolimab in advanced cancers. Sequencing used immunoSEQ multiplex PCR; TCRdb keeps in-frame clones, though not all of them. The top ten hold 1.3% of the sample, which has 70,000 or so clones, 70% to 90% seen once. The material was CD4+ or CD8+ T cells sorted from blood, obtained in a trial of the OX40 agonist ivuxolimab. These TCRs come from an adult with an advanced solid tumor such as melanoma, head and neck, liver or kidney cancer.

This chain's CDR3 is CAWSQAGWQYF. Written as DNA, the CDR3 is TGTGCCTGGAGTCAAGCGGGCTGGCAGTACTTC. This chain joins TRBV30 and TRBJ2-7; perhaps TRBD2 as D (6 bases). Looked up from germline, CDR1 is GTSNPN and CDR2 is SVGIG (reference sequence). Trimming left V 2 bases short and J 9 bases short, with 11 bases between. The CDR3 length is 11 residues.

The chain joins TRBV2 to TRBJ2-1; D is ambiguous. The CDR3 length is 13 residues. CDR1 SNHLY and CDR2 FYNNEI come from the germline V gene. Trimming pared 10 bases from V and 4 bases from J, leaving 14 bases between. CDR3 region: CATTTGLYNEQFF. CDR3 nucleotides: TGTGCCACCACAACGGGCCTATACAATGAGCAGTTCTTC.

This clone occurred once. The chain combines TRBV5-4 with TRBJ1-4; 7 nucleotides agree with TRBD1. With 4 bases clipped from V and 4 bases from J, the junction kept 7 bases outside the gene matches. The CDR3 sequence is 15 residues long. Germline values: CDR1 SGHNT, CDR2 YYREEE (reference sequence). The CDR3 coding sequence is TGTGCCAGCAGCCCGACCGGGACAGATAATGAAAAACTGTTTTTT. Translated, it gives CASSPTGTDNEKLFF.

The rearrangement joins TRBV5-6 to TRBJ2-2; 7 bases line up with TRBD1. The V gene's germline CDR1 is SGHDT and CDR2 YYEEEE. After removal of 4 bases from V and 1 base from J, the junction contained 1 base not matched to a gene. The CDR3 totals 14 residues. The CDR3 nucleotides are TGTGCCAGCAGCCGGACAGGGAACACCGGGGAGCTGTTTTTT. This sequence encodes CASSRTGNTGELFF.

The chain joins TRBV19 to TRBJ2-7; a possible D gene is TRBD2 (6 bases). Germline CDR1 LNHDA, CDR2 SQIVND (reference sequence). Trimming cost V 1 base and J 4 bases, with 11 bases left between them. The CDR3 runs to 14 residues. The CDR3 is CASSIVSGQYEQYF. CDR3 in DNA: TGTGCCAGTAGTATAGTGAGCGGGCAGTACGAGCAGTACTTC.

The chain combines TRBV7-6 with TRBJ2-5; possible D gene TRBD2, 7 bases. This CDR3 region has 14 residues. Per germline, CDR1 SGHVS and CDR2 FNYEAQ. The V end lost 4 bases, the J end lost 5 bases, and 14 bases lay between the germline ends. The CDR3 here is CASSWGGQGETQYF. The DNA of the CDR3 is TGTGCCAGCAGCTGGGGGGGCCAGGGCGAGACCCAGTACTTC.

V usage is TRBV7-2 and J usage is TRBJ2-3; D gene unclear. The CDR3 contains 11 residues. V lost 5 bases, J lost 5 bases, and 5 bases lay in between. CDR1 is SGHTA, CDR2 FQGNSA, per germline. The CDR3 DNA reads TGTGCCAGCAGCAAGTTAGATACGCAGTATTTT. It encodes CASSKLDTQYF.

Only a few counts were recorded for this clone. The V call is TRBV14, the J call TRBJ2-7, with D perhaps TRBD1 (5 bases). Germline lookup yields CDR1 SGHDN and CDR2 FVKESK. The CDR3 is made up of 16 amino acids. Trimming shortened V by 2 bases and J by 1 base, and 15 bases separated the two germline ends. In nucleotides, the CDR3 is TGTGCCAGCAGCCAATCCCCGTGGGGCGGATCCTACGAGCAGTACTTC. Translating it yields CASSQSPWGGSYEQYF. Full variable domain (missing parts from reference TRBV14 and TRBJ2-7): EAGVTQFPSHSVIEKGQTVTLRCDPISGHDNLYWYRRVMGKEIKFLLHFVKESKQDESGMPNNRFLAERTGGTYSTLKVQPAELEDSGVYFCASSQSPWGGSYEQYFGPGTRLTVT.

The chain links TRBV7-9 to TRBJ2-5; tentatively, D is TRBD1 or TRBD2 (5 bases each). Trimming cost V 5 bases and J 7 bases, with 17 bases left between them. Germline V gene sequence: CDR1 SEHNR, CDR2 FQNEAQ (reference sequence). The CDR3 consists of 14 residues. In DNA form, the CDR3 reads TGTGCCAGCAGCCCTGGGACCACTTGGGGGACCCAGTACTTC. This translates into CASSPGTTWGTQYF. Full variable domain (outside the CDR3, taken from reference TRBV7-9 and TRBJ2-5): DTGVSQNPRHKITKRGQNVTFRCDPISEHNRLYWYRQTLGQGPEFLTYFQNEAQLEKSRLLSDRFSAERPKGSFSTLEIQRTEQGDSAMYLCASSPGTTWGTQYFGPGTRLLVL.

The chain links TRBV7-8 to TRBJ2-6, with D perhaps matching TRBD1 (6 bases). Trimming removed 5 bases from V and 0 bases from J, with 20 bases in between. There are 19 residues in the CDR3. CDR1 and CDR2 from the germline V gene are SGHVS and FQNEAQ. Written as DNA, the CDR3 is TGTGCCAGCAGCCCCAGCCAGGGGCCGGGTCTCTCTGGGGCCAACGTCCTGACTTTC. Translation gives CASSPSQGPGLSGANVLTF. Full variable domain (missing parts from reference TRBV7-8 and TRBJ2-6): GAGVSQSPRYKVAKRGQDVALRCDPISGHVSLFWYQQALGQGPEFLTYFQNEAQLDKSGLPSDRFFAERPEGSVSTLKIQRTQQEDSAVYLCASSPSQGPGLSGANVLTFGAGSRLTVL.

The V call is TRBV9, the J call TRBJ2-1; 8 bases align to TRBD2. In germline, CDR1 is SGDLS, CDR2 YYNGEE. This CDR3 is 15 amino acids long. After removal of 0 bases from V and 4 bases from J, the junction contained 3 bases not matched to a gene. The CDR3 reads CASSVGAGGYNEQFF. The CDR3 DNA follows: TGTGCCAGCAGCGTAGGTGCGGGGGGTTACAATGAGCAGTTCTTC.

The rearrangement links TRBV18 to TRBJ2-3; D is tentatively TRBD1 or TRBD2 (6 bases each). V shed 5 bases and J shed 6 bases, with 18 bases lying between them. CDR3 length: 15 residues. Germline CDR1 is KGHSH and CDR2 is LQKENI. The DNA of the CDR3 is TGTGCCAGCTCAGCACTGGGGGGCGAAGAGGATACGCAGTATTTT. Translation gives CASSALGGEEDTQYF.

J is TRBJ2-1 and V is TRBV6-1, with D unresolved. The germline V gene has CDR1 MNHNS and CDR2 SASEGT. There are 16 residues in the CDR3. The V end lost 1 base, the J end lost 0 bases, and 10 bases lay between the germline ends. The CDR3 region has the DNA TGTGCCAGCAGTGAAGAAGCAGCGAGCTCCTACAATGAGCAGTTCTTC. Residues: CASSEEAASSYNEQFF.

This clone has a handful of counts. This chain connects TRBV10-1 to TRBJ1-5; TRBD1 matches at 8 bases. The ends lost 7 bases at V and 3 bases at J; junction bases unmatched: 5. The germline CDR1 and CDR2 sequences are WNHNN and SYGVQD (reference sequence). The CDR3 has 14 residues. The CDR3 bases are TGCGCCAGCATCCGGACAGGGAACAATCAGCCCCAGCATTTT. This translates into CASIRTGNNQPQHF.

V gene TRBV10-3 combines with J gene TRBJ1-2, with TRBD1 matching 7 bases. Unmatched junction bases numbered 5, after V lost 1 base and J lost 9 bases. Germline V gene data show CDR1 as ENHRY and CDR2 as SYGVKD. The CDR3 is made up of 13 amino acids. CDR3 sequence: CAISEYNRGSYTF. The DNA of the CDR3 is TGTGCCATCAGTGAGTACAACAGGGGCAGCTACACCTTC.

V and J are TRBV7-2 and TRBJ1-6; D gene unclear. V was pared by 5 bases and J by 11 bases, with 10 bases between. The CDR3 loop spans 12 amino acids. CDR1 and CDR2 from the germline V gene are SGHTA and FQGNSA. The CDR3 reads CASSQTGTPLHF. The CDR3 DNA is TGTGCCAGCAGCCAGACCGGAACACCCCTCCACTTT.

The chain links TRBV7-2 to TRBJ1-6; unclear D gene. V dropped 2 bases and J dropped 7 bases, with 12 bases sitting between them. Germline lookup yields CDR1 SGHTA and CDR2 FQGNSA. The CDR3 loop spans 15 amino acids. The CDR3 sequence is CASSLIESRNSPLHF. In DNA, the CDR3 is TGTGCCAGCAGCTTAATAGAAAGTCGGAATTCACCCCTCCACTTT.

The rearrangement links TRBV7-9 to TRBJ2-3; no firm D call. Germline V CDR1 and CDR2: SEHNR, FQNEAQ (reference sequence). Trimming cost V 7 bases and J 4 bases, with 12 bases left between them. There are 13 residues in the CDR3. The CDR3 reads CASNPGPPDTQYF. CDR3 sequence (DNA): TGTGCCAGCAACCCTGGACCCCCAGATACGCAGTATTTT.

V usage is TRBV5-5 and J usage is TRBJ2-2; 11 bases agree with TRBD1. Germline CDR1 reads SGHKS; CDR2 reads YYEKEE (reference sequence). The CDR3 is made up of 16 amino acids. Germline trimming cut 3 bases from V and 6 bases from J; bases unmatched to any gene: 7. CDR3 sequence (DNA): TGTGCCAGCAGCTACCGGACGGACAGGGGGCCCGGGGAGCTGTTTTTT. The encoded protein is CASSYRTDRGPGELFF.

J is TRBJ2-7 and V is TRBV2; D is possibly TRBD1 (6 bases). Per germline, CDR1 SNHLY and CDR2 FYNNEI. V lost 5 bases and J lost 6, with 11 bases in between. This CDR3 is built from 12 residues. The CDR3 region is CASSFRDTEQYF. CDR3 DNA sequence: TGTGCCAGCAGTTTCCGGGACACCGAGCAGTACTTC. The entire variable domain, with the rest obtained from reference TRBV2 and TRBJ2-7, is as follows: EPEVTQTPSHQVTQMGQEVILRCVPISNHLYFYWYRQILGQKVEFLVSFYNNEISEKSEIFDDQFSVERPDGSNFTLKIRSTKLEDSAMYFCASSFRDTEQYFGPGTRLTVT.

This clone occurred a few times. The rearrangement links TRBV19 to TRBJ1-5; maybe TRBD1 (5 bases). The V end lost 5 bases, the J end lost 6 bases, and 11 bases lay between the germline ends. CDR1 is LNHDA and CDR2 is SQIVND in the germline V gene (reference sequence). The CDR3 loop spans 13 amino acids. The CDR3 DNA reads TGTGCCAGTAGTGGACAAAGTAGTCAGCCCCAGCATTTT. Protein: CASSGQSSQPQHF.

The CDR3 DNA sequence: TGTGCCACCAGCAAGACCGGGACTAGCGGGAGAGGTGAGACCCAGTACTTC. This codes for CATSKTGTSGRGETQYF. This sequence joins TRBV15 and TRBJ2-5; TRBD2 matches 14 bases. Per the germline V gene, CDR1 is LNHNV and CDR2 is YYDKDF (reference sequence). V was pared by 4 bases and J by 5 bases, with 9 bases of the junction left unmatched. The CDR3 contains 17 residues.

This clone is a singleton in its sample. The rearrangement links TRBV15 to TRBJ2-1, with D tentatively TRBD1 (5 bases). There are 15 residues in the CDR3. The V end was cut by 8 bases, the J end by 1 base, with 15 bases between. CDR1 is LNHNV and CDR2 is YYDKDF in the germline V gene (reference sequence). In DNA form, the CDR3 reads TGTGCCACCTCGTGGGGCGGTCGGTCCTACAATGAGCAGTTCTTC. This translates into CATSWGGRSYNEQFF.

The chain joins TRBV19 to TRBJ1-5; unclear D gene. Germline V CDR1 and CDR2: LNHDA, SQIVND (reference sequence). The length of the CDR3 is 14 residues. V was shortened by 2 bases and J by 0 bases, with 5 bases between the two germline ends. CDR3 in amino acids: CASSIQVSNQPQHF. The CDR3 nucleotides read TGTGCCAGTAGTATACAGGTTAGCAATCAGCCCCAGCATTTT.

This chain connects TRBV6-5 to TRBJ1-3; D is uncertain. The germline V and J ends were trimmed by 4 bases and 4 bases, with 14 bases remaining between them. CDR1 and CDR2 from the germline V gene are MNHEY and SVGAGI. The CDR3 extends over 15 amino acids. The DNA for the CDR3 is TGTGCCAGCAGTTTACGACTGGTGGACGGAAACACCATATATTTT. Its protein is CASSLRLVDGNTIYF.

The chain carries TRBV7-2 and TRBJ2-7, with D perhaps TRBD1 or TRBD2 (5 bases each). Trimming pared 1 base from V and 2 bases from J, leaving 6 bases between. This CDR3 contains 13 residues. Germline loops: CDR1 SGHTA, CDR2 FQGNSA. This CDR3 is CASSLVGAYEQYF. DNA for the CDR3: TGTGCCAGCAGCTTAGTGGGGGCCTACGAGCAGTACTTC.

The chain links TRBV7-6 to TRBJ1-2; 9 bases are shared with TRBD1. CDR3 length: 15 amino acids. Per germline, CDR1 SGHVS and CDR2 FNYEAQ. The V and J ends lost 2 bases and 4 bases, in that order; junction bases with no gene match: 5. DNA of the CDR3: TGTGCCAGCAGCTTAAAAGGGACAGGGTTCTATGGCTACACCTTC. Translation gives CASSLKGTGFYGYTF.

The rearrangement links TRBV11-2 to TRBJ2-5, with 7 bases fitting TRBD2. With V trimmed by 2 bases and J by 5 bases, 8 bases remained unmatched. This CDR3 is built from 15 residues. Germline values: CDR1 SGHAT, CDR2 FQNNGV. The CDR3 nucleotides are TGTGCCAGCAGCTTACGGACTAGTTCGGCGGAGACCCAGTACTTC. The encoded protein is CASSLRTSSAETQYF.